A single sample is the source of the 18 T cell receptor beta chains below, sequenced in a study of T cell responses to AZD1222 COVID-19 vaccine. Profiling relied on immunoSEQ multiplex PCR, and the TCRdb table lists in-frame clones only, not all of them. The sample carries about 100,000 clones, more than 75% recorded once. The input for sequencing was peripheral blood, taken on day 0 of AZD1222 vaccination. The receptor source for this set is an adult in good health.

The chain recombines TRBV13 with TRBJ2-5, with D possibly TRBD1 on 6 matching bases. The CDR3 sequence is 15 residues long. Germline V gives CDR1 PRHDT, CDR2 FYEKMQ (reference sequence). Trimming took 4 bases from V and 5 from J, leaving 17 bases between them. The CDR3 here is CASSSVQGIGETQYF. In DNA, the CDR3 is TGTGCCAGCAGCTCGGTGCAGGGGATAGGGGAGACCCAGTACTTC.

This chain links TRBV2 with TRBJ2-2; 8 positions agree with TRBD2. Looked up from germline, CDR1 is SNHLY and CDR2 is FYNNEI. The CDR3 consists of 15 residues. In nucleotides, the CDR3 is TGTGCTTCACTAAAGCGGGAGACCGCCGCCGGGGAGCTGTTTTTT. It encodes CASLKRETAAGELFF.

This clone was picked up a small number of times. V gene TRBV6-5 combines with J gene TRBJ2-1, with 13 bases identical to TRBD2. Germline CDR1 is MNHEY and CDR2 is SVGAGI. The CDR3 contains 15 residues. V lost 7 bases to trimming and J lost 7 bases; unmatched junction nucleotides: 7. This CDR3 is CASKLLAGGGNEQFF. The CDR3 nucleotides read TGTGCCAGCAAGCTACTAGCGGGAGGGGGGAATGAGCAGTTCTTC.

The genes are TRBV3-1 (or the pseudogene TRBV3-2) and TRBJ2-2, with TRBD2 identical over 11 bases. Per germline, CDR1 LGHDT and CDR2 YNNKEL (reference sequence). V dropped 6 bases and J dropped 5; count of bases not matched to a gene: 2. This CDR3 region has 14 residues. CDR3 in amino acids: CASRGLAGTGELFF. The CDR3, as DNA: TGTGCCAGCAGAGGACTAGCGGGTACCGGGGAGCTGTTTTTT.

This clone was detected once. The CDR3 DNA is TGCGCCAGCAGCCAAGCAGGGATCTATGGCTACACCTTC. The encoded protein is CASSQAGIYGYTF. The genes are TRBV4-1 and TRBJ1-2; maybe TRBD1 (5 bases). From germline, CDR1 is MGHRA and CDR2 YSYEKL. Deletions cut 1 base from V and 4 bases from J, with 7 bases between. This CDR3 is 13 amino acids long.

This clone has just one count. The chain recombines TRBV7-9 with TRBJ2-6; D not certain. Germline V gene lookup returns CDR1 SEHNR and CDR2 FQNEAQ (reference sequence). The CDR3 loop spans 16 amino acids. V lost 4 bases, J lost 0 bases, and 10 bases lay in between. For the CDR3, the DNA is TGTGCCAGCAGCTCAGGACGGCTCTCTGGGGCCAACGTCCTGACTTTC. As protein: CASSSGRLSGANVLTF.

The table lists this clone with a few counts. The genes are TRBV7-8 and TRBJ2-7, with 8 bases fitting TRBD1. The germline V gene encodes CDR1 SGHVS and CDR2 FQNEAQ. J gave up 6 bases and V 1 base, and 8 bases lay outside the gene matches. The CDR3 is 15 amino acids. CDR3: CASSLVATGEGEQYF. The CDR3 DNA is TGTGCCAGCAGCTTAGTCGCGACAGGGGAAGGCGAGCAGTACTTC. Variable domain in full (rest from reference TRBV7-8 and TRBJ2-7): GAGVSQSPRYKVAKRGQDVALRCDPISGHVSLFWYQQALGQGPEFLTYFQNEAQLDKSGLPSDRFFAERPEGSVSTLKIQRTQQEDSAVYLCASSLVATGEGEQYFGPGTRLTVT.

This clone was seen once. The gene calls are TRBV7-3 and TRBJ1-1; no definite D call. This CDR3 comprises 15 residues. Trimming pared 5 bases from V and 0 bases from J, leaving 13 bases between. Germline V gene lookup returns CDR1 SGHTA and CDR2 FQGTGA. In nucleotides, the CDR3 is TGTGCCAGCAGCCCCACGGGGTACATGAACACTGAAGCTTTCTTT. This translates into CASSPTGYMNTEAFF.

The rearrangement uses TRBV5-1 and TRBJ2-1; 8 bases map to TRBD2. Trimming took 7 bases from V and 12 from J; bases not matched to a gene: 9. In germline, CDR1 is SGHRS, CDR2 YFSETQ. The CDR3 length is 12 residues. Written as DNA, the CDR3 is TGCGCCAGCGGCGAGACCGGGACTAGGCAGTTCTTC. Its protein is CASGETGTRQFF.

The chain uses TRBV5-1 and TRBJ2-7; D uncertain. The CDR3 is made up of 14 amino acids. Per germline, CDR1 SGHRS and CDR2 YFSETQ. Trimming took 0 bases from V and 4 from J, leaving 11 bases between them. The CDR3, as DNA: TGCGCCAGCAGCTTGGCAAGCTTAGGGTACGAGCAGTACTTC. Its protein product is CASSLASLGYEQYF.

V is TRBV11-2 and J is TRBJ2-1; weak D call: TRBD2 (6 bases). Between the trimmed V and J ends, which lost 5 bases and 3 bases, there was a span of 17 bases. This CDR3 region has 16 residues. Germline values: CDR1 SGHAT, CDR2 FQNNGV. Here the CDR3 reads CASSLRGSGYYNEQFF. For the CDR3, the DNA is TGTGCCAGCAGCCTCCGGGGTAGCGGATACTACAATGAGCAGTTCTTC.

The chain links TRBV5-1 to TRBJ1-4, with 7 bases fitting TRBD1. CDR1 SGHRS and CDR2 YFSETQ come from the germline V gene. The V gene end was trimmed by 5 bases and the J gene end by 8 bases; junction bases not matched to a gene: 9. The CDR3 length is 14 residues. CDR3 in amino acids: CASRKGGAEEKLFF. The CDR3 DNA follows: TGCGCCAGCAGGAAAGGGGGCGCGGAAGAAAAACTGTTTTTT.

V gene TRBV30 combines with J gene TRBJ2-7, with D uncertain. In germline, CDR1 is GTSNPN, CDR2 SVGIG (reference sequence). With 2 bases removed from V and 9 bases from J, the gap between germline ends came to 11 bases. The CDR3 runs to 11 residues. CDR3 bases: TGTGCCTGGAGTTTCGAGACGTTGCAGTACTTC. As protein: CAWSFETLQYF.

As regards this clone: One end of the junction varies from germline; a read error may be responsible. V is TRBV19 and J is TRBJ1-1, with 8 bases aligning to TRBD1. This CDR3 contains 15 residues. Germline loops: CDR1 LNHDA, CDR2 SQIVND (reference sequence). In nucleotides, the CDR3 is TGTGCCACTAGTCAGGATCGACAGGGGTGGACTGAAGCTTTCTTT. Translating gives CATSQDRQGWTEAFF.

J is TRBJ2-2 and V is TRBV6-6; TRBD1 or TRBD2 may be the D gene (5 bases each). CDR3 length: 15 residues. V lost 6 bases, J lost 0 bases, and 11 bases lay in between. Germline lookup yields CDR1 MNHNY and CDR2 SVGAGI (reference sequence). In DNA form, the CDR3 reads TGTGCCAGCAGCTGGGACCGACCGAACACCGGGGAGCTGTTTTTT. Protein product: CASSWDRPNTGELFF.

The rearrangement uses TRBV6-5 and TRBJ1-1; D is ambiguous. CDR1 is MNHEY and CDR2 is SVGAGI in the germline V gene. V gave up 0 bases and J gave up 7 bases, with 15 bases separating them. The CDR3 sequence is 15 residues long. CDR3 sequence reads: CASSYSIRMAFEAFF. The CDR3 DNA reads TGTGCCAGCAGTTACTCGATCAGGATGGCGTTTGAAGCTTTCTTT.

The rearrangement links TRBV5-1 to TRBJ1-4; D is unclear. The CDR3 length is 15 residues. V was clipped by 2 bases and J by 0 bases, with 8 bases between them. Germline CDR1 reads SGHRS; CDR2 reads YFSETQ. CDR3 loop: CASSFAGATNEKLFF. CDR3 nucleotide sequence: TGCGCCAGCAGCTTTGCCGGAGCAACTAATGAAAAACTGTTTTTT. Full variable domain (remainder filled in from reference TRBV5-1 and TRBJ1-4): KAGVTQTPRYLIKTRGQQVTLSCSPISGHRSVSWYQQTPGQGLQFLFEYFSETQRNKGNFPGRFSGRQFSNSRSEMNVSTLELGDSALYLCASSFAGATNEKLFFGSGTQLSVL.

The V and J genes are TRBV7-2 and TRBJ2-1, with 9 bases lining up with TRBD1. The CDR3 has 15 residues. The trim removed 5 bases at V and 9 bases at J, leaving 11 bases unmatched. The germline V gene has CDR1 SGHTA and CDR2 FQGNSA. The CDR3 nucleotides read TGTGCCAGCAGCAGACACAGGGGGCCGGGGACTGAGCAGTTCTTC. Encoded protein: CASSRHRGPGTEQFF.